This TCR beta chain was sequenced during a study of human T cells and chemical hapten exposure. CDR3 length: 15 residues. V was pared by 5 bases and J by 6 bases, with 6 bases of the junction left unmatched. In germline, CDR1 is SGHAT, CDR2 FQNNGV. Original handling: Samples had a median of around 91,000 TCRs, ranging roughly 23,224 to 750,000. One entry per CDR3 protein, called by TCRdb with MiXCR from the RACE reads. Clone size and V and J calls follow TCRdb, not the original study. Counted here are a few hundred thousand distinct CDR3 sequences, approximately 5.1% occurring once; the ten biggest clones make up under 3%. This clonotype appeared many times. Time point meaning: patch test 1, 2 weeks after DPC sensitization. The treatment here: therapeutic diphenylcyclopropenone sensitization with weekly scalp DPC.

The sequencing used whole blood, collected in connection with sensitization to the hapten diphenylcyclopropenone (DPC). The TCR sequence derives from a woman aged 50 to 60 with alopecia areata. Some clones in this sample may be carry-over from other donors' samples. The V gene is TRBV11-2, the J gene TRBJ2-1, with 11 nucleotides matching TRBD1. The CDR3 DNA is TGTGCCAGCAGCCCCGGGACAGGGGGAGGCAATGAGCAGTTCTTC. It is translated as CASSPGTGGGNEQFF. The whole variable domain, filled in from reference TRBV11-2 and TRBJ2-1, reads EAGVAQSPRYKIIEKRQSVAFWCNPISGHATLYWYQQILGQGPKLLIQFQNNGVVDDSQLPKDRFSAERLKGVDSTLKIQPAKLEDSAVYLCASSPGTGGGNEQFFGPGTRLTVL.